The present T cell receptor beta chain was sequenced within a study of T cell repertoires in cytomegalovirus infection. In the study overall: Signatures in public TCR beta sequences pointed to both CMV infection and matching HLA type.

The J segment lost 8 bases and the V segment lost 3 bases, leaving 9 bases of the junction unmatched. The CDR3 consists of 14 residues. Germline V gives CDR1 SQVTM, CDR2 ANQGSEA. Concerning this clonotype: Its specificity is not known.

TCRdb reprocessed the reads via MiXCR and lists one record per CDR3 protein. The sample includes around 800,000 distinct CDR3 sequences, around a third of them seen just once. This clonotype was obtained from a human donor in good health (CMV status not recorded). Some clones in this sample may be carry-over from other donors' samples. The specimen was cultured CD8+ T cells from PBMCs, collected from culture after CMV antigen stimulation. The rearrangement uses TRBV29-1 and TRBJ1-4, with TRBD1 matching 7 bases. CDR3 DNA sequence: TGCAGCGTTGACTCGACAGGGTTAGGAGAAAAACTGTTTTTT. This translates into CSVDSTGLGEKLFF.